Listed below are T cell receptor beta chains from one sample, sequenced in a study of blood T cell repertoires in COVID-19. Produced via immunoSEQ multiplex PCR; TCRdb's table is partial and in-frame only. This table holds some 320,000 clones, nearly 90% found once. Material for sequencing was PBMCs or T cells enriched from blood (not recorded which). These receptors all stem from a woman aged 50 to 60 who had been exposed to COVID-19. Both conserved end residues are trimmed from each CDR3.

TRBV18	TRBJ2-7	ASSWTGAYEQY
TRBV5-4	TRBJ1-1	ASSLDSLNTEAF
TRBV6-1	TRBJ1-3	ASSEVEMSSGNTIY
TRBV19	TRBJ1-5	ASKGDRGVRNQPQH
TRBV5-6	TRBJ2-1	ASSRDTSSYNEQF
TRBV3-1/TRBV3-2	TRBJ1-3	ASSQATGKGARTIY
TRBV13	TRBJ2-7	ASSLALAGGFYEQY
TRBV4-2	TRBJ2-7	ASSQIAGGSYEQY
TRBV19	TRBJ2-7	ASSIGQGPHYEQY
TRBV3-1/TRBV3-2	TRBJ1-2	ASSEDRVLNYGYT
TRBV5-1	TRBJ1-5	ASSFGQGDQPQH
TRBV20-1	TRBJ2-7	SASLSSGGIEQY
TRBV3-1/TRBV3-2	TRBJ2-3	ATQGTDTQY
TRBV19	TRBJ2-3	TSSISRDTDTQY
TRBV18	TRBJ2-5	ASSPIRKETQY
TRBV7-2	TRBJ1-4	ASSTYPRGEKLF
TRBV3-1/TRBV3-2	TRBJ1-1	ASSPPGKRNTEAF
TRBV13	TRBJ2-7	ASSSGGLGIEQY
TRBV30	TRBJ1-6	AWIADRGGSPLH
TRBV19	TRBJ1-4	ASSATSLETNEKLF
TRBV7-2	TRBJ2-1	ASSLDRANEQF
TRBV2	TRBJ1-1	ASHRGQIMNTEAF
TRBV28	TRBJ1-3	ASSLVGGGSGNTIY
TRBV9	TRBJ2-1	ASSVAGEISYNEQF
TRBV5-4	TRBJ2-7	ASSRGGGLAGTYEQY
TRBV30	TRBJ2-7	AWREGTSRYYEQY
TRBV6-6	TRBJ2-7	ASSPPSLRDSRNEQY
TRBV7-9	TRBJ2-5	ASSHRRGAGGPETQY
TRBV5-6	TRBJ1-2	ASSQLRDRLYGYT
TRBV27	TRBJ1-1	ASSFRGHITEAF
TRBV3-1/TRBV3-2	TRBJ1-3	ASSPRTGRRNTIY
TRBV6-5	TRBJ2-1	ASIRPGKNYNEQF
TRBV7-9	TRBJ1-4	ASSLVHTDPAKLF
TRBV7-9	TRBJ1-1	ASSFGQGMNTEAF
TRBV28	TRBJ1-5	ASIHTGGNQPQH
TRBV3-1/TRBV3-2	TRBJ2-1	ASSQDVTGGNEQF
TRBV3-1/TRBV3-2	TRBJ2-5	ASSPPRGVGQETQY
TRBV3-1/TRBV3-2	TRBJ2-6	ASSQGTGTGANVLT
TRBV7-2	TRBJ2-1	ASSLRNEQF
TRBV18	TRBJ2-2	ASSRETTGELF
TRBV5-1	TRBJ2-2	ASSWGTGPAGELF
TRBV4-1	TRBJ2-7	ASSPGQGAYEQY
TRBV30	TRBJ1-3	AWSVGDWIGKGNTIY
TRBV5-5	TRBJ2-1	ASSFRDIYYNEQF
TRBV5-6	TRBJ2-6	ASSARDRGPGANVLT
TRBV7-2	TRBJ2-6	ASSLMSSSGANVLT
TRBV19	TRBJ1-5	ASSNSRDRSRFNQPQH
TRBV28	TRBJ1-5	ASTRTHTGDQPQH
TRBV7-2	TRBJ2-1	ASSLMVGNEQF
TRBV5-1	TRBJ1-6	ASSRTGVSPLH
TRBV19	TRBJ1-2	ASRQAAAGTPSYGYT
TRBV29-1	TRBJ1-2	SVHSTGGAYGYT
TRBV28	TRBJ2-5	ASSRPVGGGASETQY